This record concerns one T cell receptor (beta chain) sequence. Original handling: Quantification of nucleated cells was approximated via reference gene primer amplification. The protocol was immunoSEQ multiplex PCR, while the TCRdb copy is restricted to in-frame clones and leaves out a portion. V, J and clone size are taken as reported in that table, and D and trimming were inferred from the DNA itself. The repertoire holds about 200,000 clones, with 80% to 95% as singletons. This sample stems from a study of blood T cell repertoires in COVID-19. Study-wide context: Acute-phase and convalescent COVID-19 samples originated in the United States, Italy and Spain. Nucleic acid was either cDNA or gDNA, and it came from T cells, B-cell-depleted T cells, or PBMCs.

CDR1 is GTSNPN, CDR2 SVGIG, per germline (reference sequence). The germline V and J ends were trimmed by 4 bases and 9 bases, with 13 bases remaining between them. The CDR3 covers 13 residues. V usage is TRBV30 and J usage is TRBJ1-6; perhaps TRBD1 as D (6 bases). This TCR came from a man aged 45 to 65 with acute or convalescent COVID-19. The material sequenced was peripheral blood. In nucleotides, the CDR3 is TGTGCCTGGAAGACAGGCCCCGGTTCACCCCTCCACTTT. Protein sequence: CAWKTGPGSPLHF.